This record looks at one T cell receptor (beta chain) sequence and its context. Assay: immunoSEQ multiplex PCR; the TCRdb copy retains only in-frame clones and omits some. The sample gives around 70,000 clones, more than 90% of which show up once; 11% is in the top ten. The sample is drawn from a study of Tregs in tolerant kidney transplant recipients. This TCR derives from a human donor who received a combined kidney and bone marrow transplant. Sequencing used CD8+ T cells from blood, obtained before the transplant.

The CDR3 loop reads CASSPLTDTYEQYF. The DNA for the CDR3 is TGTGCCAGCAGCCCCCTGACAGACACCTACGAGCAGTACTTC. V and J are TRBV7-9 and TRBJ2-7, with D perhaps TRBD1 (5 bases). Germline-derived CDR1 and CDR2 are SEHNR and FQNEAQ (reference sequence). The V and J ends lost 5 bases and 2 bases respectively, with 13 bases between them. The CDR3 extends over 14 amino acids.